This TCR beta chain was sequenced in a study of control samples from healthy donors and cancer patients. The CDR3 contains 12 residues. Trimming cost V 3 bases and J 7 bases, with 9 bases left between them. Here immunoSEQ multiplex PCR was the method, and the copy in TCRdb shows in-frame clones only, minus some. The data show 150,000 or so clones, more than 85% seen once. The clonotype comes from a middle-aged man in good health. The sample comprised blood. The rearrangement joins TRBV12-3 or TRBV12-4 to TRBJ1-1; D uncertain. The CDR3 nucleotides are TGTGCCAGCAGTTTTCTGTCGATTGAAGCTTTCTTT. Its protein is CASSFLSIEAFF.